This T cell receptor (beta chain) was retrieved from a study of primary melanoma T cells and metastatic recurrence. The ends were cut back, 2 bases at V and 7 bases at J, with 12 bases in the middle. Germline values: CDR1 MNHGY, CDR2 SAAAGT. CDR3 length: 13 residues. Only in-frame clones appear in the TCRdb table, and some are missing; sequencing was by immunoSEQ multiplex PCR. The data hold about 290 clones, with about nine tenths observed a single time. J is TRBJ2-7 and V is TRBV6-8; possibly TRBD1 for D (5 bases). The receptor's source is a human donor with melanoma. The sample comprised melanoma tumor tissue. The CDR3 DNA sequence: TGTGCCAGCAGTTACGAGCAGGGCTGGGAGCAGTACTTC. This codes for CASSYEQGWEQYF.